One and the same sample provided the 25 T cell receptor beta chains below, sequenced in a study of blood T cells in healthy people across ages. Then a second PCR, running roughly 7 to 11 cycles, was carried out with a sample-barcoded 5' primer and a J-beta primer mix. TCRdb called the 5' RACE reads again in MiXCR, with one record for every CDR3 protein. The data contain around 650,000 distinct CDR3 sequences, roughly 32% of them singletons. Sequencing was carried out using blood. These receptors came from a woman of 80 years or more in good health.

The chain couples TRBV10-2 to TRBJ2-1, with 7 bases aligning to TRBD2. The J call is doubtful: the DNA matches TRBJ2-7 better. CDR1 WSHSY and CDR2 SAAADI come from the germline V gene. The CDR3 loop spans 15 amino acids. The CDR3 sequence: CASSQLAILDNEQYF. CDR3 sequence (DNA): TGCGCCAGCAGCCAACTAGCGATCCTCGACAATGAGCAGTACTTC.

The chain carries TRBV5-5 and TRBJ1-5; D is perhaps TRBD1 (5 bases). The germline gives CDR1 SGHKS, CDR2 YYEKEE (reference sequence). This CDR3 spans 14 amino acids. Trimming stripped 1 base from V and 4 bases from J, with 9 bases between. CDR3 coding DNA: TGTGCCAGCAGCTTGCGGGACCGTAATCAGCCCCAGCATTTT. It is translated as CASSLRDRNQPQHF.

A word on this clonotype: This may be a read error, as it is one base from a much larger clone. This chain joins TRBV12-3 or TRBV12-4 and TRBJ1-2; TRBD1 might be the D (6 bases). CDR3 size: 13 residues. CDR3 region: CAGSLWQGNGYTF. The CDR3 nucleotides are TGTGCCGGCAGTTTATGGCAGGGGAATGGCTACACCTTC.

The chain combines TRBV6-1 with TRBJ2-7, with D possibly being TRBD1 (6 bases). The CDR3 is 11 residues long. Germline loops: CDR1 MNHNS, CDR2 SASEGT. V shed 6 bases and J shed 6 bases, with 9 bases lying between them. CDR3: CASSDRIEQYF. The CDR3 DNA sequence: TGTGCCAGCAGCGACAGGATCGAGCAGTACTTC.

The chain recombines TRBV9 with TRBJ2-7; no reliable D call. Germline CDR1 is SGDLS and CDR2 is YYNGEE. The CDR3 covers 13 residues. The V gene lost 0 bases and the J gene lost 0 bases, with 4 bases spanning the gap. The CDR3 nucleotides are TGTGCCAGCAGCGTAGAGAGCTCCTACGAGCAGTACTTC. Its protein is CASSVESSYEQYF.

This chain links TRBV4-3 with TRBJ2-1, with 8 bases matching TRBD2. Per germline, CDR1 LGHNA and CDR2 YSLEER. The CDR3 has 14 amino acids. Trimming removed 4 bases from V and 9 bases from J; junction bases left unmatched: 8. The DNA of the CDR3 is TGCGCCAGCAGCCTGGGACTAGGGGAGCGTGAGCAGTTCTTC. It is translated as CASSLGLGEREQFF.

This clonotype was picked up a small number of times. This chain uses TRBV7-8 with TRBJ1-5, with D possibly TRBD1 on 5 matching bases. Germline V gene data show CDR1 as SGHVS and CDR2 as FQNEAQ. The V gene lost 4 bases and the J gene lost 4 bases, with 20 bases spanning the gap. The CDR3 runs 17 residues. CDR3 coding DNA: TGTGCCAGCAGCTCACTCCGGAGGACACTCGGGAATCAGCCCCAGCATTTT. It specifies CASSSLRRTLGNQPQHF.

To note about this clonotype: A junction end diverges from the germline sequence, so it may reflect a read error. V and J are TRBV11-2 and TRBJ1-2; 7 bases match TRBD1. CDR1 is SGHAT and CDR2 is FQNNGV in the germline V gene. CDR3 length equals 16 residues. In DNA, the CDR3 is TGTGCCAGCAGCTTAGGGACAGGCCCTACCAACTATGGCTGCACCTTC. Protein sequence: CASSLGTGPTNYGCTF.

This clonotype came up a few times. This may arise from a read error, as a much more abundant clone is one base away. The rearrangement joins TRBV7-3 to TRBJ1-2; no reliable D call. This CDR3 spans 16 amino acids. Germline CDR1 reads SGHTA; CDR2 reads FQGTGA. Trimming stripped 2 bases from V and 8 bases from J, with 21 bases between. CDR3 nucleotide sequence: TGTGCCAGCAGCTTAGGCCCGGTCGGGATTCGCGGAGGCTACACCTTC. Residues: CASSLGPVGIRGGYTF.

V and J are TRBV20-1 and TRBJ1-5; D is possibly TRBD1 (5 bases). The V end lost 6 bases, the J end lost 5 bases, and 14 bases lay between the germline ends. The CDR3 is 13 residues long. Germline lookup yields CDR1 DFQATT and CDR2 SNEGSKA (reference sequence). CDR3 residues: CSAHGGRDQPQHF. In DNA form, the CDR3 reads TGCAGTGCCCATGGGGGGAGGGATCAGCCCCAGCATTTT.

This clonotype was observed a handful of times. The V call is TRBV6-5, the J call TRBJ1-5, with a weak D call TRBD1 (6 bases). Germline CDR1 and CDR2: MNHEY and SVGAGI. V lost 5 bases and J 4 bases, leaving 9 bases between the germline ends. The CDR3 totals 13 residues. The CDR3 DNA is TGTGCCAGCAGTGGGACACAAAATCAGCCCCAGCATTTT. Translating gives CASSGTQNQPQHF.

The chain links TRBV7-2 to TRBJ2-1; D call uncertain. Germline CDR1 SGHTA, CDR2 FQGNSA. This CDR3 has 14 amino acids. Trimming left V 5 bases short and J 5 bases short, with 13 bases between. Written as DNA, the CDR3 is TGTGCCAGCAGCCCCGTTGATTGGCACAATGAGCAGTTCTTC. Its translation: CASSPVDWHNEQFF.

This clonotype was detected only a few times. Compared with germline, one end of the junction differs, possibly owing to a read error. The chain recombines TRBV28 with TRBJ2-7, with a tentative D call TRBD2 (7 bases). Germline lookup yields CDR1 MDHEN and CDR2 SYDVKM. The CDR3 contains 14 residues. The CDR3, as DNA: TGTGCCAGCAGTCGCGGCGGGGGCCCCTACGGGCAGTACTTC. Translation gives CASSRGGGPYGQYF.

In its sample, this clonotype was seen many times. This chain links TRBV6-6 with TRBJ2-3; 8 bases are a match to TRBD1. The germline V gene encodes CDR1 MNHNY and CDR2 SVGAGI (reference sequence). The CDR3 covers 15 residues. V shed 6 bases, J shed 2 bases, and the junction held 7 bases outside the gene matches. The CDR3 sequence: CASSQTGAVTDTQYF. In DNA, the CDR3 is TGTGCCAGCAGCCAGACAGGGGCCGTCACAGATACGCAGTATTTT.

This clonotype was counted only a few times. The rearrangement links TRBV28 to TRBJ2-3; 8 nucleotides align to TRBD2. The CDR3 totals 17 residues. Trimming cost V 6 bases and J 3 bases; bases outside gene matches: 14. Germline CDR1 and CDR2: MDHEN and SYDVKM. Here the CDR3 DNA reads TGTGCCAGCAGCATGGTGATCCGGGGGGGCGGGACAGATACGCAGTATTTT. As protein: CASSMVIRGGGTDTQYF.

The table lists this clonotype with a few counts. This chain connects TRBV25-1 to TRBJ1-2; D gene unclear. Germline-derived CDR1 and CDR2 are MGHDK and SYGVNS. The CDR3 is 11 residues long. Trimming took 4 bases from V and 4 from J, leaving 4 bases between them. CDR3 loop: CASSVAYGYTF. For the CDR3, the DNA is TGTGCCAGCAGTGTGGCCTATGGCTACACCTTC.

This chain links TRBV20-1 with TRBJ2-7; 9 positions agree with TRBD1. V gave up 2 bases and J gave up 6 bases; unmatched junction bases: 8. The CDR3 covers 14 residues. Per germline, CDR1 DFQATT and CDR2 SNEGSKA (reference sequence). CDR3 DNA sequence: TGCAGTGCTAGACGTCCCGGGACAGGGAGCGAGCAGTACTTC. It codes for CSARRPGTGSEQYF.

In its sample, this clonotype was seen a few times. This sequence joins TRBV5-1 and TRBJ1-1, with D perhaps TRBD1 (6 bases). Per germline, CDR1 SGHRS and CDR2 YFSETQ. V was cut by 3 bases and J by 1 base, with 7 bases left in between. The CDR3 is made up of 13 amino acids. This CDR3 is CASSWTENTEAFF. The DNA for the CDR3 is TGCGCCAGCAGCTGGACAGAGAACACTGAAGCTTTCTTT.

About this clonotype itself: This may stem from a read error, because a much larger clone lies one nucleotide away. The J gene is TRBJ2-7, the V gene TRBV20-1; maybe TRBD1 (7 bases). The CDR3 has 11 residues. The germline V gene encodes CDR1 DFQATT and CDR2 SNEGSKA (reference sequence). V shed 6 bases and J shed 10 bases, with 16 bases lying between them. CDR3 nucleotide sequence: TGCAGTGCACACCAGGGGGAGGCCCAGTACTTC. Amino acid sequence: CSAHQGEAQYF.

The sample holds many counts of this clonotype. This sequence joins TRBV6-2 or TRBV6-3 and TRBJ2-7, with 10 bases fitting TRBD1. V shed 5 bases and J 3 bases; nucleotides not matched to a gene: 10. CDR1 is MNHEY, CDR2 SVGEGT, per germline. The CDR3 length is 16 residues. The CDR3 protein is CASSTPGQGTFYEQYF. The DNA of the CDR3 is TGTGCCAGCAGTACTCCGGGACAGGGGACCTTCTACGAGCAGTACTTC.

This clonotype was detected ten times or more. This chain connects TRBV20-1 to TRBJ1-1, with D uncertain. The CDR3 length is 12 residues. The germline CDR1 and CDR2 sequences are DFQATT and SNEGSKA (reference sequence). The CDR3 protein is CSTFAMTTEAFF. CDR3 nucleotide sequence: TGCAGCACATTCGCAATGACCACTGAAGCTTTCTTT.

The V gene is TRBV5-1, the J gene TRBJ2-7; TRBD2 aligns across 11 bases. The CDR3 runs to 13 residues. Germline CDR1 reads SGHRS; CDR2 reads YFSETQ. J gave up 2 bases and V 6 bases, and 1 base lay outside the gene matches. In DNA form, the CDR3 reads TGCGCCAGCAAACTAGCGGGGGCCTACGAGCAGTACTTC. Its protein is CASKLAGAYEQYF.

The rearrangement uses TRBV20-1 and TRBJ2-7; TRBD1 matches at 8 bases. The J segment lost 0 bases and the V segment lost 5 bases, leaving 6 bases of the junction unmatched. The V gene's germline CDR1 is DFQATT and CDR2 SNEGSKA (reference sequence). This CDR3 has 14 residues. CDR3 bases: TGCAGTGCTCGATCGGGACAGGCCTCCTACGAGCAGTACTTC. Its protein product is CSARSGQASYEQYF.

Notes on this clonotype: A much larger clone sits a single nucleotide away, making a read error possible. J is TRBJ2-5 and V is TRBV27; D is unresolved. Near its end, the DNA agrees better with TRBJ2-7, so the J call may be wrong. Germline values: CDR1 MNHEY, CDR2 SMNVEV (reference sequence). The CDR3 consists of 12 residues. CDR3 sequence: CAITDGPYEQYF. The CDR3 DNA reads TGTGCCATAACGGACGGACCCTACGAGCAGTACTTC.

At least ten counts were recorded for this clonotype. The chain has TRBV6-2 or TRBV6-3 and TRBJ2-7; D not resolved. CDR3 length: 11 residues. The germline CDR1 and CDR2 sequences are MNHEY and SVGEGT. V lost 7 bases and J lost 3, with 7 bases in between. This chain's CDR3 is CASNDFYEQYF. The CDR3 coding sequence is TGTGCCAGCAACGACTTCTACGAGCAGTACTTC.